Listed here are 29 T cell receptor beta chains from one sample, sequenced in a study of OX40 agonist ivuxolimab in advanced cancers. TCRdb keeps only in-frame clones here, not all; method: immunoSEQ multiplex PCR. The profile shows roughly 72,000 clones, roughly 87% of them singletons. Here the sequenced sample was CD4+ or CD8+ T cells sorted from blood, taken in a trial of the OX40 agonist ivuxolimab. The receptors stem from an adult with an advanced solid tumor such as melanoma, head and neck, liver or kidney cancer.

V gene TRBV15 combines with J gene TRBJ2-5; 7 bases agree with TRBD1. In germline, CDR1 is LNHNV, CDR2 YYDKDF (reference sequence). The CDR3 runs to 14 residues. Trimming cost V 7 bases and J 2 bases; bases outside gene matches: 7. CDR3 in amino acids: CATTPGQIQETQYF. The CDR3 region has the DNA TGTGCCACCACCCCGGGACAGATACAAGAGACCCAGTACTTC.

This rearrangement joins TRBV28 to TRBJ2-7, with D maybe TRBD1 (5 bases). Germline V lookup: CDR1 MDHEN, CDR2 SYDVKM. The CDR3 extends over 16 amino acids. V was cut by 3 bases and J by 0 bases, with 15 bases left in between. Here the CDR3 reads CASSLPQGRSSYEQYF. The CDR3 nucleotides are TGTGCCAGCAGTTTGCCCCAGGGCCGGAGCTCCTACGAGCAGTACTTC. Supplemented by reference TRBV28 and TRBJ2-7, the full variable domain reads DVKVTQSSRYLVKRTGEKVFLECVQDMDHENMFWYRQDPGLGLRLIYFSYDVKMKEKGDIPEGYSVSREKKERFSLILESASTNQTSMYLCASSLPQGRSSYEQYFGPGTRLTVT.

This chain links TRBV5-1 with TRBJ2-3, with 16 bases identical to TRBD2. Germline V gene data show CDR1 as SGHRS and CDR2 as YFSETQ. The J segment lost 5 bases and the V segment lost 0 bases, leaving 3 bases of the junction unmatched. The CDR3 loop spans 17 amino acids. CDR3 sequence reads: CASSLGGLAGGRDTQYF. DNA for the CDR3: TGCGCCAGCAGCTTGGGGGGACTAGCGGGAGGGCGAGATACGCAGTATTTT.

The chain recombines TRBV5-1 with TRBJ2-4; 8 bases align to TRBD2. V was pared by 1 base and J by 1 base, with 1 base of the junction left unmatched. CDR3 size: 15 residues. Germline V gene data show CDR1 as SGHRS and CDR2 as YFSETQ. In nucleotides, the CDR3 is TGCGCCAGCAGCTTGTTAGCGGGGGCCAAAAACATTCAGTACTTC. Translation: CASSLLAGAKNIQYF. The variable domain in full, completed from reference TRBV5-1 and TRBJ2-4, reads KAGVTQTPRYLIKTRGQQVTLSCSPISGHRSVSWYQQTPGQGLQFLFEYFSETQRNKGNFPGRFSGRQFSNSRSEMNVSTLELGDSALYLCASSLLAGAKNIQYFGAGTRLSVL.

The CDR3: CSGEGTEETQYF. CDR3 DNA sequence: TGCAGCGGAGAGGGGACAGAAGAGACCCAGTACTTC. This chain links TRBV29-1 with TRBJ2-5, with 7 bases that match TRBD1. Per germline, CDR1 SQVTM and CDR2 ANQGSEA. This CDR3 region has 12 residues. Trimming at V came to 7 bases and at J to 3 bases, leaving 5 bases not matched to a gene.

The chain couples TRBV5-1 to TRBJ2-7, with TRBD2 identical over 7 bases. Germline V CDR1 and CDR2: SGHRS, YFSETQ. This CDR3 contains 14 residues. V lost 0 bases to trimming and J lost 6 bases; unmatched junction nucleotides: 6. CDR3 in DNA: TGCGCCAGCAGCTTGGTGGGAGGGCCGGGCGAGCAGTACTTC. It codes for CASSLVGGPGEQYF.

The sample holds a few counts of this clone. V gene TRBV28 combines with J gene TRBJ1-2, with D possibly TRBD1 on 5 matching bases. Trimming stripped 6 bases from V and 6 bases from J, with 11 bases between. The germline CDR1 and CDR2 sequences are MDHEN and SYDVKM. The CDR3 is made up of 12 amino acids. The CDR3 loop is CASSYQGNGYTF. The CDR3 DNA follows: TGTGCCAGCAGCTATCAGGGTAATGGCTACACCTTC.

Only one count was recorded for this clone. The chain has TRBV7-9 and TRBJ1-2; D is unresolved. The CDR3 is made up of 13 amino acids. V shed 0 bases and J shed 4 bases, with 6 bases lying between them. Germline V gene data show CDR1 as SEHNR and CDR2 as FQNEAQ (reference sequence). The CDR3 DNA is TGTGCCAGCAGCTTAGCCGCCACCTATGGCTACACCTTC. Its translation: CASSLAATYGYTF.

The genes are TRBV28 and TRBJ2-1; either TRBD1 or TRBD2 may fit D (6 bases each). The CDR3 loop spans 15 amino acids. Germline V CDR1 and CDR2: MDHEN, SYDVKM. Trimming stripped 6 bases from V and 7 bases from J, with 19 bases between. This chain's CDR3 is CASSPNRDWENEQFF. The CDR3 DNA reads as TGTGCCAGCAGCCCGAACAGGGACTGGGAGAATGAGCAGTTCTTC.

This clone was counted a single time. The chain employs TRBV7-9 and TRBJ1-2; D may be TRBD1 (6 bases). With 1 base removed from V and 7 bases from J, the gap between germline ends came to 28 bases. Germline CDR1 is SEHNR and CDR2 is FQNEAQ (reference sequence). The CDR3 has 19 amino acids. CDR3 nucleotide sequence: TGTGCCAGCAGCTTAGGACTTGGAACAGGGAGGGTAGGGTCCTCTGGCTACACCTTC. Translating it yields CASSLGLGTGRVGSSGYTF.

This chain links TRBV18 with TRBJ1-2; the D is unclear. The CDR3 is 14 amino acids. V lost 3 bases, J lost 6 bases, and 14 bases lay in between. In germline, CDR1 is KGHSH, CDR2 LQKENI. The CDR3 bases are TGTGCCAGCTCACCGCTGGAATGGCAGGATGGCTACACCTTC. This codes for CASSPLEWQDGYTF.

J is TRBJ1-4 and V is TRBV28, with 7 bases that match TRBD1. Trimming removed 3 bases from V and 8 bases from J; junction bases left unmatched: 6. The CDR3 runs 14 residues. CDR1 is MDHEN, CDR2 SYDVKM, per germline. Written as DNA, the CDR3 is TGTGCCAGCAGTTTTAACAGGGGCGAGGAAAAACTGTTTTTT. It translates to CASSFNRGEEKLFF.

The chain couples TRBV5-1 to TRBJ1-1; D not certain. The germline gives CDR1 SGHRS, CDR2 YFSETQ. The V end was cut by 1 base, the J end by 1 base, with 17 bases between. The CDR3 loop spans 17 amino acids. The CDR3 region is CASSLSLVNRENTEAFF. The DNA of the CDR3 is TGCGCCAGCAGCTTGTCCTTGGTTAATCGGGAGAACACTGAAGCTTTCTTT.

The chain is built from TRBV9 and TRBJ1-6, with 7 nucleotides matching TRBD1. The CDR3 sequence is 14 residues long. Germline V gene lookup returns CDR1 SGDLS and CDR2 YYNGEE. V dropped 8 bases and J dropped 6; count of bases not matched to a gene: 8. This CDR3 reads CASRQGLRNSPLHF. In nucleotides, the CDR3 is TGTGCCAGTAGACAGGGACTACGTAATTCACCCCTCCACTTT.

On this clone itself: Compared with germline, one end of the junction differs, possibly owing to a read error. The gene calls are TRBV7-2 and TRBJ2-7; 13 nucleotides agree with TRBD2. Looked up from germline, CDR1 is SGHTA and CDR2 is FQGNSA. The CDR3 runs to 14 residues. The CDR3 reads CASNLGLAGDEQYF. In DNA form, the CDR3 reads TGTGCCAGCAACTTAGGACTAGCGGGAGACGAGCAGTACTTC.

The chain has TRBV29-1 and TRBJ2-7; 9 bases fit TRBD1. The germline V gene encodes CDR1 SQVTM and CDR2 ANQGSEA. V shed 6 bases and J 4 bases; nucleotides not matched to a gene: 7. The CDR3 extends over 13 amino acids. CDR3 bases: TGCAGCGTGCTACCGGGACAGGGTTACGAGCAGTACTTC. It translates to CSVLPGQGYEQYF.

CDR3 sequence reads: CASRRGTGSLYEQYF. Written as DNA, the CDR3 is TGTGCCAGCAGACGGGGGACGGGGTCCCTTTACGAGCAGTACTTC. This chain joins TRBV6-1 and TRBJ2-7; TRBD2 is a possible D gene (6 bases). Trimming took off 6 bases at V and 4 bases at J, with 19 bases between the two ends. CDR1 and CDR2 (germline): MNHNS, SASEGT. The CDR3 loop spans 15 amino acids.

This chain joins TRBV6-6 and TRBJ2-1; the match to TRBD1 covers 7 bases. The germline V gene has CDR1 MNHNY and CDR2 SVGAGI (reference sequence). The CDR3 length is 15 residues. The trim removed 6 bases at V and 8 bases at J, leaving 13 bases unmatched. DNA for the CDR3: TGTGCCAGCAGCTTCCGAGGGACAGCTTTAGATGAGCAGTTCTTC. As protein: CASSFRGTALDEQFF.

The chain is built from TRBV7-2 and TRBJ2-6; D is possibly TRBD2 (6 bases). Germline values: CDR1 SGHTA, CDR2 FQGNSA. This CDR3 region has 16 residues. The ends were cut back, 0 bases at V and 2 bases at J, with 8 bases in the middle. CDR3 in amino acids: CASSLASGAGANVLTF. CDR3 in DNA: TGTGCCAGCAGCTTAGCATCGGGAGCTGGGGCCAACGTCCTGACTTTC.

The chain has TRBV10-2 and TRBJ2-7; 9 positions agree with TRBD1. From germline, CDR1 is WSHSY and CDR2 SAAADI. This CDR3 has 13 amino acids. V shed 7 bases, J shed 4 bases, and the junction held 5 bases outside the gene matches. The CDR3 sequence is CASIGTGTYEQYF. In DNA, the CDR3 is TGCGCCAGCATCGGGACAGGGACGTACGAGCAGTACTTC.

In nucleotides, the CDR3 is TGTGCCAGCAGTGGGACTAGCGGGGTAACAGATACGCAGTATTTT. This sequence encodes CASSGTSGVTDTQYF. The chain combines TRBV27 with TRBJ2-3; 13 positions agree with TRBD2. Germline assignment: CDR1 MNHEY and CDR2 SMNVEV (reference sequence). J gave up 3 bases and V 5 bases, and 2 bases lay outside the gene matches. CDR3 size: 15 residues.

CDR3 protein: CASNSFINRGQSTDTQYF. The CDR3 bases are TGTGCCAGCAATTCATTTATTAACAGGGGGCAGAGCACAGATACGCAGTATTTT. This chain links TRBV28 with TRBJ2-3; 9 bases align to TRBD1. CDR3 size: 18 residues. J was trimmed by 0 bases and V by 7 bases; bases with no gene match: 14. Germline values: CDR1 MDHEN, CDR2 SYDVKM.

The chain links TRBV7-2 to TRBJ2-7, with 12 positions matching TRBD2. The ends lost 0 bases at V and 10 bases at J; junction bases unmatched: 13. CDR1 and CDR2 from the germline V gene are SGHTA and FQGNSA. The CDR3 has 17 residues. The CDR3 DNA reads as TGTGCCAGCAGCTTAGCCCCTCTAGCGGGAGGGCCAGGCGAACAGTACTTC. Its protein is CASSLAPLAGGPGEQYF.

V is TRBV7-9 and J is TRBJ1-1; a weak D match, TRBD1 (5 bases). CDR1 SEHNR and CDR2 FQNEAQ come from the germline V gene (reference sequence). This CDR3 is 13 amino acids long. Trimming removed 1 base from V and 10 bases from J, with 13 bases in between. Here the CDR3 reads CASSLDGTVGAFF. The DNA for the CDR3 is TGTGCCAGCAGCTTAGATGGGACGGTGGGAGCTTTCTTT.

The chain couples TRBV5-5 to TRBJ1-4, with a weak D call TRBD1 (6 bases). The CDR3 sequence is 17 residues long. Germline-derived CDR1 and CDR2 are SGHKS and YYEKEE (reference sequence). Trimming left V 1 base short and J 8 bases short, with 21 bases between. CDR3 in DNA: TGTGCCAGCAGCTTGTCCCCCCCCGGGGGCGCGGACGAAAAACTGTTTTTT. This codes for CASSLSPPGGADEKLFF.

This chain uses TRBV5-4 with TRBJ2-3; 8 bases match TRBD1. Looked up from germline, CDR1 is SGHNT and CDR2 is YYREEE (reference sequence). This CDR3 spans 15 amino acids. The junction had 8 bases not matched to a gene; V was cut back by 2 bases and J by 6 bases. This chain's CDR3 is CASSFETGAGDTQYF. CDR3 DNA sequence: TGTGCCAGCAGCTTCGAGACAGGGGCAGGCGATACGCAGTATTTT.

The chain carries TRBV5-3 and TRBJ1-6, with a possible D match to TRBD1 (5 bases). TRBV5-3 qualifies as an ORF whose function is uncertain. V was pared by 0 bases and J by 7 bases, with 32 bases between. The length of the CDR3 is 22 residues. The CDR3 DNA reads TGTGCCAGAAGCTTGGCTCTCCAACAGGCCCAAGATACCGAAAAATCAAATTCACCCCTCCACTTT. As protein: CARSLALQQAQDTEKSNSPLHF.

V gene TRBV10-3 combines with J gene TRBJ2-3; 9 bases line up with TRBD2. Germline CDR1 is ENHRY and CDR2 is SYGVKD. V shed 7 bases and J 1 base; nucleotides not matched to a gene: 15. This CDR3 contains 18 residues. The CDR3 loop is CAITPRRGGGAGTDTQYF. The CDR3 DNA reads TGTGCCATCACCCCTCGAAGGGGCGGGGGGGCCGGCACAGATACGCAGTATTTT.

The chain recombines TRBV28 with TRBJ2-5; D not resolved. V shed 6 bases and J shed 8 bases, with 10 bases lying between them. This CDR3 is built from 11 residues. Germline CDR1 MDHEN, CDR2 SYDVKM. CDR3 sequence (DNA): TGTGCCAGCAGGTACAAGAGAACCCAGTACTTC. Protein product: CASRYKRTQYF.